The 7 T cell receptor beta chains listed next were all sequenced from one sample in a study of response to subunit inactivated influenza vaccine. TCRdb re-called the RT-PCR reads with MiXCR, one entry per CDR3 protein. The sample includes fewer than 350,000 distinct CDR3 sequences, 20% to 25% seen only once; the top ten take roughly a tenth. Specimen: PBMCs from blood, collected approximately 22 months after vaccination. The receptors shown here come from a man between 50 and 75 years old who received an inactivated influenza vaccine.

CDR3 sequence (DNA): TGTGCCAGCAGCTCCGGGTTGGGTGAAGCTTTCTTT. Translation: CASSSGLGEAFF. The gene calls are TRBV7-9 and TRBJ1-1; no clear D gene. V was trimmed by 4 bases and J by 7 bases, leaving 10 bases between them. Germline-derived CDR1 and CDR2 are SEHNR and FQNEAQ (reference sequence). The CDR3 extends over 12 amino acids.

This chain links TRBV4-2 with TRBJ2-3; 8 positions agree with TRBD2. The CDR3 covers 15 residues. Trimming cost V 4 bases and J 5 bases; bases outside gene matches: 8. Germline CDR1 is LGHNA and CDR2 is YNFKEQ. The CDR3 DNA sequence: TGTGCCAGCAGCCCCCTCGCGGGAGGATTAGATACGCAGTATTTT. Its protein product is CASSPLAGGLDTQYF.

This clonotype has just a few counts. The chain combines TRBV4-1 with TRBJ2-7; 7 bases are a match to TRBD1. Per germline, CDR1 MGHRA and CDR2 YSYEKL. CDR3 length: 16 amino acids. J was trimmed by 2 bases and V by 4 bases; bases with no gene match: 11. The CDR3 is CASSLGYGTVPYEQYF. CDR3 bases: TGCGCCAGCAGCCTGGGATACGGGACAGTACCCTACGAGCAGTACTTC.

This clonotype has only a few counts. The chain uses TRBV3-1 and TRBJ2-1; TRBD2 matches at 8 bases. Germline V lookup: CDR1 LGHDT, CDR2 YNNKEL (reference sequence). This CDR3 has 14 amino acids. The V gene end was trimmed by 4 bases and the J gene end by 9 bases; junction bases not matched to a gene: 8. CDR3 protein: CASSPPGLGAEQFF. For the CDR3, the DNA is TGTGCCAGCAGCCCACCGGGACTAGGCGCTGAGCAGTTCTTC.

This clonotype was seen a few times. The gene calls are TRBV7-9 and TRBJ1-4; the D gene is possibly TRBD1 (5 bases). This CDR3 comprises 13 residues. Per the germline V gene, CDR1 is SEHNR and CDR2 is FQNEAQ (reference sequence). V lost 8 bases, J lost 5 bases, and 12 bases lay in between. The CDR3 sequence: CASRGAFNEKLFF. DNA of the CDR3: TGTGCCAGCCGAGGGGCCTTCAATGAAAAACTGTTTTTT.

This clonotype was picked up many times. This rearrangement joins TRBV5-6 to TRBJ1-2; possibly TRBD1 for D (6 bases). The CDR3 spans 13 residues. Germline CDR1 and CDR2: SGHDT and YYEEEE. Trimming stripped 6 bases from V and 4 bases from J, with 13 bases between. The CDR3 loop is CASTGVQGYGYTF. CDR3 nucleotides: TGTGCCAGCACTGGGGTACAGGGCTATGGCTACACCTTC.

The chain joins TRBV20-1 to TRBJ1-1; D is unclear. Trimming removed 5 bases from V and 5 bases from J, with 18 bases in between. The CDR3 consists of 14 residues. The germline CDR1 and CDR2 sequences are DFQATT and SNEGSKA (reference sequence). CDR3 in DNA: TGCAGTGCTCTCCCCGCTTCAAAGCGGACTGAAGCTTTCTTT. Its protein is CSALPASKRTEAFF.